In this sample, the clone carrying this T cell receptor beta chain turned up a few times. The data originate from a study of OX40 agonist ivuxolimab in advanced cancers. This table comes from immunoSEQ multiplex PCR, and its TCRdb copy is limited to in-frame clones, with some not included. The sample records 60,000 or so clones, 84% being singletons. Germline V gene lookup returns CDR1 MNHNY and CDR2 SVGAGI (reference sequence). V gave up 2 bases and J gave up 1 base; unmatched junction bases: 7. There are 16 residues in the CDR3. The chain has TRBV6-6 and TRBJ1-1; 7 nucleotides align to TRBD1. The receptor was derived from an adult with an advanced solid tumor such as melanoma, head and neck, liver or kidney cancer. This sample comprised CD4+ or CD8+ T cells sorted from blood, obtained in a trial of the OX40 agonist ivuxolimab. CDR3 region: CASSYPAQGGNTEAFF. Here the CDR3 DNA reads TGTGCCAGCAGTTACCCCGCTCAGGGGGGGAACACTGAAGCTTTCTTT.